In this sample, the clone carrying this T cell receptor beta chain turned up once. Antigen specificity is unknown. Every patient was affected by relapse after autologous stem cell transplantation, while exposure to brentuximab vedotin was not uniform. These data belong to a study of PD-1 blockade in classical Hodgkin lymphoma. Study in general: Nivolumab 3 mg/kg was given intravenously every 2 weeks.

Trimming removed 1 base at V and 7 bases at J, with 14 bases between. Germline V gives CDR1 MGHRA, CDR2 YSYEKL. The CDR3 consists of 15 residues. The data were produced by immunoSEQ multiplex PCR, yet TCRdb's version contains in-frame clones alone and is incomplete. The sample lists tens of thousands of clones, approximately 70% seen once, with more than 9.5% in the top ten. Regarding the study as a whole: TCR diversity in CD4+, not CD8+, cells rose significantly by C4D1. Nivolumab initiation under 1 year post-ASCT meant exclusion. There remain no defined causes for the repertoire differences, which possibly reflect disease activity or prior therapy.

The input for sequencing was peripheral blood mononuclear cells (PBMCs), taken at baseline. The V and J genes are TRBV4-1 and TRBJ2-1, with a possible D match to TRBD2 (7 bases). This sequence originates from a human donor with classical Hodgkin lymphoma. CDR3 sequence: CASSQGGGPENEQFF. The CDR3 coding sequence is TGCGCCAGCAGCCAAGGGGGGGGCCCCGAGAATGAGCAGTTCTTC.